This entry lists 8 T cell receptor beta chains sequenced from one sample in a study of beta chain features in type 1 diabetes. All of the isolated RNA was reverse transcribed, so expressed TCRB transcripts were sequenced. Produced via immunoSEQ multiplex PCR; TCRdb's table is partial and in-frame only. This repertoire shows over 700,000 clones, roughly 17% found once; its top ten account for around 0.02%. Sample: naive CD4+ T cells from blood. The source is a woman aged 18 to 35 in good health.

There are a few counts of this clone. The chain has TRBV6-6 and TRBJ2-1; a weak D match, TRBD1 (6 bases). V shed 10 bases and J shed 3 bases, with 19 bases lying between them. From germline, CDR1 is MNHNY and CDR2 SVGAGI (reference sequence). CDR3 size: 15 residues. This CDR3 is CATFTGYRNYNEQFF. The CDR3 bases are TGTGCCACCTTCACAGGGTACCGGAACTACAATGAGCAGTTCTTC.

In the case of this clone: The identical CDR3 is also encoded by other nucleotide sequences in the sample. This chain connects TRBV20-1 to TRBJ2-1; D not resolved. This CDR3 is 10 amino acids long. V was trimmed by 4 bases and J by 6 bases, leaving 4 bases between them. CDR1 is DFQATT, CDR2 SNEGSKA, per germline (reference sequence). In DNA form, the CDR3 reads TGCAGTGCTATCGGCAATGAGCAGTTCTTC. Translating it yields CSAIGNEQFF.

The CDR3 region is CASSLPGVDTQYF. DNA of the CDR3: TGTGCCAGCAGCCTTCCAGGGGTGGATACGCAGTATTTT. The V call is TRBV25-1, the J call TRBJ2-3; perhaps TRBD1 as D (6 bases). V lost 6 bases, J lost 6 bases, and 13 bases lay in between. CDR1 is MGHDK, CDR2 SYGVNS, per germline. This CDR3 is 13 amino acids long.

The chain recombines TRBV2 with TRBJ2-7; a weak D match, TRBD2 (5 bases). Germline-derived CDR1 and CDR2 are SNHLY and FYNNEI. Trimming shortened V by 6 bases and J by 0 bases, and 12 bases separated the two germline ends. The CDR3 is made up of 14 amino acids. The CDR3 DNA reads as TGTGCCAGCAGCACCCAACTAGTCTCCTACGAGCAGTACTTC. Its translation is CASSTQLVSYEQYF.

In its sample, this clone was seen a few times. The genes are TRBV5-1 and TRBJ2-1; no reliable D call. CDR1 is SGHRS and CDR2 is YFSETQ in the germline V gene. The CDR3 length is 11 residues. Between the trimmed V and J ends, which lost 5 bases and 15 bases, there was a span of 15 bases. The CDR3 loop is CASRFNSLSFF. The CDR3 DNA sequence: TGCGCCAGCAGGTTTAATTCCTTGTCGTTCTTC.

The V gene is TRBV18, the J gene TRBJ2-3, with unresolved D. The CDR3 loop spans 17 amino acids. Trimming pared 0 bases from V and 2 bases from J, leaving 15 bases between. Germline V gene lookup returns CDR1 KGHSH and CDR2 LQKENI. Written as DNA, the CDR3 is TGTGCCAGCTCACCACCTTTCGAGCCCACCTTCACAGATACGCAGTATTTT. This sequence encodes CASSPPFEPTFTDTQYF. Complete variable domain (other parts from reference TRBV18 and TRBJ2-3): NAGVMQNPRHLVRRRGQEARLRCSPMKGHSHVYWYRQLPEEGLKFMVYLQKENIIDESGMPKERFSAEFPKEGPSILRIQQVVRGDSAAYFCASSPPFEPTFTDTQYFGPGTRLTVL.

CDR3 protein: CASSPTPLETQYF. The CDR3 DNA reads as TGCGCCAGCAGCCCGACACCTCTGGAGACCCAGTACTTC. The chain uses TRBV5-1 and TRBJ2-5; no clear D. Looked up from germline, CDR1 is SGHRS and CDR2 is YFSETQ. Trimming took 4 bases from V and 5 from J, leaving 12 bases between them. The CDR3 contains 13 residues.

CDR3 DNA sequence: TGCGCCAGCAGCCAAGGGCTAGCGGGAGCGCCGGGTGAGCAGTTCTTC. Encoded protein: CASSQGLAGAPGEQFF. The chain links TRBV4-3 to TRBJ2-1; 10 nucleotides align to TRBD2. This CDR3 has 16 residues. Per germline, CDR1 LGHNA and CDR2 YSLEER. V was clipped by 1 base and J by 9 bases; unmatched bases: 9.